Listed below are T cell receptor beta chains from one sample, sequenced in a study of blood T cell repertoires in COVID-19. Generated by immunoSEQ multiplex PCR, the TCRdb table keeps only in-frame clones and is missing some. The sample carries approximately 220,000 clones, over 80% recorded once. Sequenced material: peripheral blood. These receptors were collected from a man in his forties with acute or convalescent COVID-19. CDR3s include the opening cysteine and the closing phenylalanine or tryptophan. A D gene is named only where the DNA matches it firmly. Clone size, where shown, is once, few, many, or a class for clones that have expanded.

D gene	J gene	clone size	V gene	CDR3 DNA	CDR3 protein
TRBD1	TRBJ2-7	-	TRBV6-6	TGTGCCAGCAGTTACTCAGGGACAGGGGACTACGAGCAGTACTTC	CASSYSGTGDYEQYF
TRBD1	TRBJ1-1	-	TRBV30	TGTGCCTGGACAGCGCAGGGGGGAACTGAAGCTTTCTTT	CAWTAQGGTEAFF
TRBD1	TRBJ2-3	-	TRBV7-2	TGTGCCACCGACCGGACAGGGGGAGATACGCAGTATTTT	CATDRTGGDTQYF
TRBD2	TRBJ2-1	-	TRBV24-1	TGTGCCACCAGTGATCGACGGACTAGCGGGAGAAATGAGCAGTTCTTC	CATSDRRTSGRNEQFF
TRBD1	TRBJ2-1	-	TRBV2	TGTGCCAGCGACCGGGACAGGGAATTCGATGAGCAGTTCTTC	CASDRDREFDEQFF
-	TRBJ1-1	once	TRBV14	TGTGCCAGCAGCCGAGGGACAAGGAGTGAAGCTTTCTTT	CASSRGTRSEAFF
TRBD2	TRBJ2-1	-	TRBV5-6	TGTGCCAGCAGCACGACTAGCGGGAGGGCCCCGCGGTACAATGAGCAGTTCTTC	CASSTTSGRAPRYNEQFF
-	TRBJ1-2	-	TRBV18	TGTGCCAGCTCACCGCTAGGTGAGGCTTCGGGCTACACCTTC	CASSPLGEASGYTF
-	TRBJ1-1	few	TRBV6-5	TGTGCCAGTGGGGGGGGATATGGGAACACTGAAGCTTTCTTT	CASGGGYGNTEAFF
TRBD1	TRBJ1-2	-	TRBV12-3/TRBV12-4	TGTGCCAGCAGCATGGACAGGGGGCTTGGCTACACCTTC	CASSMDRGLGYTF
-	TRBJ1-1	-	TRBV19	TGTGCCAGTAGTCCGGACAGATCCCATATGAACACTGAAGCTTTCTTT	CASSPDRSHMNTEAFF
TRBD2	TRBJ2-7	-	TRBV25-1	TGTGCCAGCACCGCAGGGGGGACTAGCGGGAGTTTGGAGCAGTACTTC	CASTAGGTSGSLEQYF
TRBD1	TRBJ1-2	once	TRBV3-1/TRBV3-2	TGTGCCAGCAACCGGGACAGGGGTGGCTACACCTTC	CASNRDRGGYTF
-	TRBJ1-2	-	TRBV30	TGTGCCTGGAGTGTACAGGGAATCGACTATGGCTACACCTTC	CAWSVQGIDYGYTF
TRBD1	TRBJ2-5	-	TRBV4-1	TGCGCCAGCAGCCATTCAGGGGGAGATGAGAAGACCCAGTACTTC	CASSHSGGDEKTQYF
-	TRBJ2-7	-	TRBV5-1	TGCGCCAGCAGCTCCGGACAGTGGTACGAGCAGTACTTC	CASSSGQWYEQYF
-	TRBJ1-2	-	TRBV5-1	TGCGCCAGCAGCTTGTCTCAAGGGGCGCCTGGCTACACCTTC	CASSLSQGAPGYTF
TRBD2	TRBJ2-1	-	TRBV5-1	TGCGCCAGCAGCACGACTAGCGGGAGGGCCCATGAGCAGTTCTTC	CASSTTSGRAHEQFF
TRBD2	TRBJ2-5	-	TRBV6-5	TGTGCCAGCAGCTACCGTGTTGCGGGAGCTGAGACCCAGTACTTC	CASSYRVAGAETQYF
-	TRBJ1-5	few	TRBV18	TGTGCCAGCTCACCATACAGGAATCAGCCCCAGCATTTT	CASSPYRNQPQHF
-	TRBJ1-4	-	TRBV6-1	TGTGCCAGCAGTGAAGCGAGAAAGCCTAATGAAAAACTGTTTTTT	CASSEARKPNEKLFF
TRBD2	TRBJ2-7	-	TRBV10-3	TGTGCCATCAGTGAGTCCGGACTAGCGGGGAACGAGCAGTACTTC	CAISESGLAGNEQYF
TRBD1	TRBJ1-6	-	TRBV3-1/TRBV3-2	TGTGCCAGCAGCCAAGAACGGACAGGGGGTGATTCACCCCTCCACTTT	CASSQERTGGDSPLHF
TRBD2	TRBJ2-2	-	TRBV14	TGTGCCAGCAGCCAAGCACTAGCGGGACTCACCGGGGAGCTGTTTTTT	CASSQALAGLTGELFF
TRBD1	TRBJ1-2	-	TRBV7-2	TGTGCCAGCAGCTTAGCACAGGGGAATGGCTACACCTTC	CASSLAQGNGYTF
-	TRBJ1-1	-	TRBV30	TGTGCCTGGATGGAGGGTACTGAAGCTTTCTTT	CAWMEGTEAFF
-	TRBJ2-1	-	TRBV5-1	TGCGCCAGCAGCTTGGCCGGTCAGGCCCCCTACAATGAGCAGTTCTTC	CASSLAGQAPYNEQFF
-	TRBJ2-2	-	TRBV9	TGTGCCAGCAGCGTAGACTTACTGAACACCGGGGAGCTGTTTTTT	CASSVDLLNTGELFF
-	TRBJ2-7	-	TRBV11-2	TGTGCCAGCAGCTTAGCTGTAGTCGACGAGCAGTACTTC	CASSLAVVDEQYF
TRBD1	TRBJ1-2	once	TRBV10-3	TGTGCCATCAGTGAGACGCTACAGACAGGGGGGTACACCTTC	CAISETLQTGGYTF
TRBD1	TRBJ2-7	-	TRBV18	TGTGCCAGCTCACCTAGGACAGGGGCTGACGAGCAGTACTTC	CASSPRTGADEQYF
-	TRBJ1-5	-	TRBV7-9	TGTGCCAGCAGCTCCTCGACACTTAATCAGCCCCAGCATTTT	CASSSSTLNQPQHF